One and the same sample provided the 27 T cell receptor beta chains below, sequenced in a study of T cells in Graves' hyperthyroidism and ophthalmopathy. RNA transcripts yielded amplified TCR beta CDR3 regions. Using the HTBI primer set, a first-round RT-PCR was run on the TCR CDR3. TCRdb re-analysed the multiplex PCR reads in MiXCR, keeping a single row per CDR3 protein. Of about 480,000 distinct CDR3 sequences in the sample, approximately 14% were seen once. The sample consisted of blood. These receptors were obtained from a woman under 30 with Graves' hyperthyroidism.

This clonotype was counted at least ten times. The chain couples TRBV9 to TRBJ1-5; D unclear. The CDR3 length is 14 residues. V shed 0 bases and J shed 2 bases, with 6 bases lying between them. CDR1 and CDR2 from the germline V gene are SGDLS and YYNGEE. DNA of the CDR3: TGTGCCAGCAGCGTAGGGGGAGGCAATCAGCCCCAGCATTTT. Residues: CASSVGGGNQPQHF.

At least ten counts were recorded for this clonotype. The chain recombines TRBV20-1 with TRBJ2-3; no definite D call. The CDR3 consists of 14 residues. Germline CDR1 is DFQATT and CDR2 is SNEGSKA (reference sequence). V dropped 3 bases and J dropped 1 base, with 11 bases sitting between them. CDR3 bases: TGCAGTGCTAGGAAAGTCCGGGGCACAGATACGCAGTATTTT. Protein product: CSARKVRGTDTQYF.

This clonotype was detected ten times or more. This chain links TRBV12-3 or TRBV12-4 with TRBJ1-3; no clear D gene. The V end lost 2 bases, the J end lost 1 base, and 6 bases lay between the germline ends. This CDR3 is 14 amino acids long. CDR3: CASSLWPSGNTIYF. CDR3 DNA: TGTGCCAGCAGTTTATGGCCTTCTGGAAACACCATATATTTT.

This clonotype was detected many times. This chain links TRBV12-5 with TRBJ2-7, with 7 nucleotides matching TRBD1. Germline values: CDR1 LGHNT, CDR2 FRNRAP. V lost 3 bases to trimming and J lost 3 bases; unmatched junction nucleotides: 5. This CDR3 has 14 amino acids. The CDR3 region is CASGFTGVNYEQYF. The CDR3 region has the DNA TGTGCTAGTGGTTTTACAGGGGTGAACTACGAGCAGTACTTC.

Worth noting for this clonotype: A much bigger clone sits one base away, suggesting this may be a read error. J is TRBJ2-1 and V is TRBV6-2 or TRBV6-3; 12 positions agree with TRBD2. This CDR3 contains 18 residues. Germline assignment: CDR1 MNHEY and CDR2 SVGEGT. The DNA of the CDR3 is TGTGCCAGCAGGGGGGTCGAGGCTAGCGGGAGGGTTAACAATGAGCAGTCCTTC. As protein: CASRGVEASGRVNNEQSF.

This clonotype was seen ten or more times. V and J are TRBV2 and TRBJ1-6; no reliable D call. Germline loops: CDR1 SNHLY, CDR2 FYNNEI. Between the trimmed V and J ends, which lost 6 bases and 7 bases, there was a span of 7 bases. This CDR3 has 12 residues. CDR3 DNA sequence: TGTGCCAGCAGCCCGGGGAATTCACCCCTCCACTTT. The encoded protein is CASSPGNSPLHF.

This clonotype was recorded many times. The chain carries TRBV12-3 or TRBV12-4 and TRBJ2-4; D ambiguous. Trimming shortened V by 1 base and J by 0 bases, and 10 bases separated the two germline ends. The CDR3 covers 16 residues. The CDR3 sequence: CASSLGQALAKNIQYF. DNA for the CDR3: TGTGCCAGCAGTTTAGGGCAGGCATTAGCCAAAAACATTCAGTACTTC.

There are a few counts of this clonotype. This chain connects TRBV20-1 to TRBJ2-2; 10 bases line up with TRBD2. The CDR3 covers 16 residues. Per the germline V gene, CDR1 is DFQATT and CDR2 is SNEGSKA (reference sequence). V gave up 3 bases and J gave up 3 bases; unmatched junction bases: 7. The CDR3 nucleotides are TGCAGTGCTAGGAGTCTCGGGACTAGCGACACCGGGGAGCTGTTTTTT. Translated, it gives CSARSLGTSDTGELFF.

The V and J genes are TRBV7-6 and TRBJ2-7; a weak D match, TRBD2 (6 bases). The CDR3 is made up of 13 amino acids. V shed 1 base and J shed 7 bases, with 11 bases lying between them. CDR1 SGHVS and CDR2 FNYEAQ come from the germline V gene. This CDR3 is CASSLDFGGEQYF. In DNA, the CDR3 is TGTGCCAGCAGCTTAGATTTCGGGGGAGAGCAGTACTTC.

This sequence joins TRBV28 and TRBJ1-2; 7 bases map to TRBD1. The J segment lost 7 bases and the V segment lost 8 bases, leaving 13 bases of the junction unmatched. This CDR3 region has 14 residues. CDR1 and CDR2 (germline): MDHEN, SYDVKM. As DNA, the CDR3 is TGTGCCAGCCTGAGCCGGGACAGAGGTCTTGGCTACACCTTC. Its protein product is CASLSRDRGLGYTF.

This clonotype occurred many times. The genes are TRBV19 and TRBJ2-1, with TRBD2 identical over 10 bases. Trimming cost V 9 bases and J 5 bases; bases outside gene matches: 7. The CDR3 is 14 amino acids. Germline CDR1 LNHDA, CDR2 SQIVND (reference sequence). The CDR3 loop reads CASQREGSHNEQFF. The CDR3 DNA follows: TGTGCCAGCCAGCGGGAGGGATCTCACAATGAGCAGTTCTTC.

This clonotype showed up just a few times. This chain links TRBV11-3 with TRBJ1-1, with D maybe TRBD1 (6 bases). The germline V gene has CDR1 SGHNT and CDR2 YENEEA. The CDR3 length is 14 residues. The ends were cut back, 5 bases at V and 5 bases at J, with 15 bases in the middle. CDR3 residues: CASSDRWVGTEAFF. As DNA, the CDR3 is TGTGCCAGCAGCGACAGGTGGGTGGGTACTGAAGCTTTCTTT.

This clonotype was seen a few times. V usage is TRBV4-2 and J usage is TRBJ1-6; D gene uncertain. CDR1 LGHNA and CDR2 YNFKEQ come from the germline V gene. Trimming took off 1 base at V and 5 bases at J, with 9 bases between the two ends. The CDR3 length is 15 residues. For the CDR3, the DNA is TGTGCCAGCAGCCAAGCGGTCAGAGATAATTCACCCCTCCACTTT. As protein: CASSQAVRDNSPLHF.

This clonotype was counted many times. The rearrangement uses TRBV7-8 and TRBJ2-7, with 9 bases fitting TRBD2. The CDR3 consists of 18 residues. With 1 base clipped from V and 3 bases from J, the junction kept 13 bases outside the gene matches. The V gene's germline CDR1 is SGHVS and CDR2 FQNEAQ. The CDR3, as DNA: TGTGCCAGCAGCTTAGGCGCGGGGACTAGCTCCGGGGTCTACGAGCAGTACTTC. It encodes CASSLGAGTSSGVYEQYF.

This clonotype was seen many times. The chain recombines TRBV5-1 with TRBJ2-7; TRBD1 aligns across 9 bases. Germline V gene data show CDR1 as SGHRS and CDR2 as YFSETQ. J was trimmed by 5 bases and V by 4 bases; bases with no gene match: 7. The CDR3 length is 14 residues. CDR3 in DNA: TGCGCCAGCAGCCTGGACAGGGGCCTCCACGAGCAGTACTTC. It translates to CASSLDRGLHEQYF.

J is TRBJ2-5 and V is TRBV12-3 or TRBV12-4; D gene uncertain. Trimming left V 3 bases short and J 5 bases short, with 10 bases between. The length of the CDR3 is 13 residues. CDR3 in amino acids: CASSLMQPETQYF. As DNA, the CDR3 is TGTGCCAGCAGTTTGATGCAACCCGAGACCCAGTACTTC.

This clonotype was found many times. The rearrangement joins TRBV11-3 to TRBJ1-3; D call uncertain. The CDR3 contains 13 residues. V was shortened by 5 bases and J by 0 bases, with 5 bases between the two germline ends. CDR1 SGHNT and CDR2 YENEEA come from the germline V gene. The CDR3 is CASSRGSGNTIYF. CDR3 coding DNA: TGTGCCAGCAGCCGGGGCTCTGGAAACACCATATATTTT.

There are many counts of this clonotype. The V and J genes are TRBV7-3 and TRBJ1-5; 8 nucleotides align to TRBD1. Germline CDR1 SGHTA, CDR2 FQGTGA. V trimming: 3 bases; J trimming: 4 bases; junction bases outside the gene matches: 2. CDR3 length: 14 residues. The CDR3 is CASSLTGANQPQHF. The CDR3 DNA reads TGTGCCAGCAGCTTGACAGGGGCGAATCAGCCCCAGCATTTT.

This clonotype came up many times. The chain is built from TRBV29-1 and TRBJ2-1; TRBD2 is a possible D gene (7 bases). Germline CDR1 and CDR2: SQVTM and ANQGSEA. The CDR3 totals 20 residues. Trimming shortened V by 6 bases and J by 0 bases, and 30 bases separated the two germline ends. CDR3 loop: CSVLVWGGPRKSASYNEQFF. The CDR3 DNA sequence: TGCAGCGTCTTGGTCTGGGGGGGGCCAAGAAAGAGCGCCTCCTACAATGAGCAGTTCTTC.

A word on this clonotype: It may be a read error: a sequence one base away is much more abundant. CDR3 nucleotide sequence: TGTGCCAGCAGCTTACGCGTGGACGGCTATGGCTTCACCTTC. This translates into CASSLRVDGYGFTF. The V call is TRBV11-1, the J call TRBJ1-2; D call uncertain. Germline V gene lookup returns CDR1 SGHAT and CDR2 FQDESV (reference sequence). The CDR3 length is 14 residues.

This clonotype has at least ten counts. The CDR3 is CASTPQRETQYF. Written as DNA, the CDR3 is TGTGCCAGCACCCCCCAGAGAGAGACCCAGTACTTC. The rearrangement uses TRBV2 and TRBJ2-5, with D uncertain. V lost 7 bases and J 4 bases, leaving 10 bases between the germline ends. Germline CDR1 is SNHLY and CDR2 is FYNNEI. The CDR3 spans 12 residues.

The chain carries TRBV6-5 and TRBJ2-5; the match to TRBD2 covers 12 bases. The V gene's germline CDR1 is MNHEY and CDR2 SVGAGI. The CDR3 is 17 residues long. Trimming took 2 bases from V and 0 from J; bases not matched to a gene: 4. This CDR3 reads CASSYMRLAGDQETQYF. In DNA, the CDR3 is TGTGCCAGCAGTTACATGAGACTAGCGGGAGACCAAGAGACCCAGTACTTC.

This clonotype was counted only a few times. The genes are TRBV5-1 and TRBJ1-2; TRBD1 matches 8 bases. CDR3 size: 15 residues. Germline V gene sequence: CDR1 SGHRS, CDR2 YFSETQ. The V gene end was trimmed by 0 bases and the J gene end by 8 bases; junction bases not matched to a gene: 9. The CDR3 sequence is CASSLEAQGAGGYTF. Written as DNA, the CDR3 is TGCGCCAGCAGCTTGGAAGCCCAGGGGGCGGGGGGCTACACCTTC.

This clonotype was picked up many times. In DNA, the CDR3 is TGCAGTGCTAGCCGGGACAGGTATAACCAGCCCCAGCATTTT. The encoded protein is CSASRDRYNQPQHF. This chain joins TRBV20-1 and TRBJ1-5, with 8 bases that match TRBD1. V lost 3 bases, J lost 7 bases, and 8 bases stayed unmatched. Germline V gene lookup returns CDR1 DFQATT and CDR2 SNEGSKA (reference sequence). The CDR3 is 14 residues long.

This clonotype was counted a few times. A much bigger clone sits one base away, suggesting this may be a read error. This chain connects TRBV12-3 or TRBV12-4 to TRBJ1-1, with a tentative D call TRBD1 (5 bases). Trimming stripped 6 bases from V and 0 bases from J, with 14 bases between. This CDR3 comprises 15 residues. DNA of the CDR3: TGTGCCAGCAGGATCTCCGGGGCAGTGAACACTGAAGCTTTCTTT. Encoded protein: CASRISGAVNTEAFF.

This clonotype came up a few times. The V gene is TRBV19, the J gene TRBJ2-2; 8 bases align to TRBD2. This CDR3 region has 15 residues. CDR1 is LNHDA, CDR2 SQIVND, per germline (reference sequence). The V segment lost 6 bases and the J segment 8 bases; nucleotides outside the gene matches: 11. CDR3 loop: CASREWLAGLGELFF. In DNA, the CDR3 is TGTGCCAGTAGGGAGTGGCTAGCGGGTCTAGGGGAGCTGTTTTTT.

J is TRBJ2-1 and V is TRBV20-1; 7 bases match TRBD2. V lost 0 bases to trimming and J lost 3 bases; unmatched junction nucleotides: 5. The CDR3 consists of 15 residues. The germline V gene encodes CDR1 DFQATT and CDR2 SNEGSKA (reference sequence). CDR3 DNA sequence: TGCAGTGCTAGAGATGCTAGCGGTCTCTACAATGAGCAGTTCTTC. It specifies CSARDASGLYNEQFF.